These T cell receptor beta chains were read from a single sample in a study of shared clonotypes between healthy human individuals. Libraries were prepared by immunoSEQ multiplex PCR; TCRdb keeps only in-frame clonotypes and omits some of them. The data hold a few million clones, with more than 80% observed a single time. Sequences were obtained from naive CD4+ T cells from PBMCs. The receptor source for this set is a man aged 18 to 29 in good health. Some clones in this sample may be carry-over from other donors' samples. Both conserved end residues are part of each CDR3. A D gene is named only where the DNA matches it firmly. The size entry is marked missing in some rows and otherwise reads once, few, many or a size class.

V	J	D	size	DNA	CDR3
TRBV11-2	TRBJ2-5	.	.	TGTGCCAGCAGCTTAGGGTTTACAGTACAAGAGACCCAGTACTTC	CASSLGFTVQETQYF
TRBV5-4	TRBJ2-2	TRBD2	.	TGTGCCAGCAGCTTGGTGGGGAGGGACGTCGGGGAGCTGTTTTTT	CASSLVGRDVGELFF
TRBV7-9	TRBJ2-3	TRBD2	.	TGTGCCAGCAGCTCAGTAGTTCTAGCGGGAGGTACGCAGTATTTT	CASSSVVLAGGTQYF
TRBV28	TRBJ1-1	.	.	TGTGCCAGCAGCCGCGGGGGGAACCTTGGTGTTGAAGCTTTCTTT	CASSRGGNLGVEAFF
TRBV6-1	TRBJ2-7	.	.	TGTGCCAGCAGTGATGGCCTAGGTAGTATCTCCTACGAGCAGTACTTC	CASSDGLGSISYEQYF
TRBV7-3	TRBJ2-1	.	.	TGTGCCAGCAGCTCAGAGCCCGGGTCCCGGGGTGAGCAGTTCTTC	CASSSEPGSRGEQFF
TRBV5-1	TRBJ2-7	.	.	TGCGCCAGCAGCGGAGGGCCCCGCTACGAGCAGTACTTC	CASSGGPRYEQYF
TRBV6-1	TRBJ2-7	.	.	TGTGCCAGCAGTGCAGGGACCTACGAGCAGTACTTC	CASSAGTYEQYF
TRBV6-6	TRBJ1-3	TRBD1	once	TGTGCCAGCGGATTAGGGGGCTCCGGAAACACCATATATTTT	CASGLGGSGNTIYF
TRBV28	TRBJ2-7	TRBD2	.	TGTGCCAGCAAGAGCGGGGGCCTCTCCTACGAGCAGTACTTC	CASKSGGLSYEQYF
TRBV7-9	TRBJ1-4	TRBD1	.	TGTGCCAGCACCCGACAGGGAACTAATGAAAAACTGTTTTTT	CASTRQGTNEKLFF
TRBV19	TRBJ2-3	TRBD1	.	TGTGCCAGTAGAGACAGGGTCACAGATACGCAGTATTTT	CASRDRVTDTQYF
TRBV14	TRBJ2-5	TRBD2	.	TGTGCCAGCAGCCAAGAGGGCGGGAGGGTACCGGAGACCCAGTACTTC	CASSQEGGRVPETQYF
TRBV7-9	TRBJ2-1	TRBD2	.	TGTGCCAGCGTGAAGGCGGGAGGGCCCAATGAGCAGTTCTTC	CASVKAGGPNEQFF
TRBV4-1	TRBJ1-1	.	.	TGCGCCAGCAGCCCCGGGAGCACGGTATACACTGAAGCTTTCTTT	CASSPGSTVYTEAFF
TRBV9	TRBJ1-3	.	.	TGTGCCAGCGAGTCGGGGAACTCTGGAAACACCATATATTTT	CASESGNSGNTIYF
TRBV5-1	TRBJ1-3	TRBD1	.	TGCGCCAGCTCTTCGGGACAGACCAGCTCTGGAAACACCATATATTTT	CASSSGQTSSGNTIYF
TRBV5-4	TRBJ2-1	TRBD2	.	TGTGCCAGCAGCTTGGATGCAGCGGGAGTTAATGAGCAGTTCTTC	CASSLDAAGVNEQFF
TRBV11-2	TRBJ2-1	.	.	TGTGCCAGCAGCTTAGAGAGAGTGCGGCGGGACAATGAGCAGTTCTTC	CASSLERVRRDNEQFF
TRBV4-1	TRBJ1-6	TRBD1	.	TGCGCCAGCAGCCCCCTAGGGACAGGGAGTTCACCCCTCCACTTT	CASSPLGTGSSPLHF
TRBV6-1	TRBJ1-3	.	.	TGTGCCAGCAGCCCGGGAGACCTCACCATATATTTT	CASSPGDLTIYF
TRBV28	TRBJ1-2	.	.	TGTGCCACCGGAGACTTCTATGGCTACACCTTC	CATGDFYGYTF
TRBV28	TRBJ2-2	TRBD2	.	TGTGCCAGCAGTTTTAGCGGGAGAATCGGGGAGCTGTTTTTT	CASSFSGRIGELFF
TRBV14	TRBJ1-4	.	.	TGTGCCAGCAGCCTCCTGTATGCAACTAATGAAAAACTGTTTTTT	CASSLLYATNEKLFF
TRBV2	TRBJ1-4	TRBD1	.	TGTGCCAGCAGCGGGACAGTAGGCGAAAAACTGTTTTTT	CASSGTVGEKLFF
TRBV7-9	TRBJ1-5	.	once	TGTGCCAGCAGCGGCGGGGGTCTAGGCCAGCCCCAGCATTTT	CASSGGGLGQPQHF
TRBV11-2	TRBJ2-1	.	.	TGTGCCAGCAGCTCCCTGATGGGCATATACAATGAGCAGTTCTTC	CASSSLMGIYNEQFF
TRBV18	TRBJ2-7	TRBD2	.	TGTGCCAGCTCCCCTGGGACTAGTCACCCCTACGAGCAGTACTTC	CASSPGTSHPYEQYF
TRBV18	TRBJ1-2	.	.	TGTGCCAGCTCACCCTGGGACGTCTATGGCTACACCTTC	CASSPWDVYGYTF
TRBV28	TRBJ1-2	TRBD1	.	TGTGCCAGCAGTTTAAGCCAGGGGGCGGGTGGCTACACCTTC	CASSLSQGAGGYTF
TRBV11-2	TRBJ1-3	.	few	TGTGCCAGCAGCTTAGGGGCAGGGAGCTCTGGAAACACCATATATTTT	CASSLGAGSSGNTIYF
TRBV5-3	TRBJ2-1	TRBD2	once	TGTGCCAGAAGCTTCTACAGTTTCCAGCGGGAGCCACGCTCCTACAATGAGCAGTTCTTC	CARSFYSFQREPRSYNEQFF
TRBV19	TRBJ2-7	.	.	TGTGCCAGTAGTCCCGATCACTACGAGCAGTACTTC	CASSPDHYEQYF
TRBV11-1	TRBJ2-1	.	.	TGTGCCAGCAGCAAACTACGGACCCTCAATGAGCAGTTCTTC	CASSKLRTLNEQFF
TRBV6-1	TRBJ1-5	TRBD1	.	TGTGCCAGCAGTGATAGGGGAGCGACAGGGGGTAAGCCCCAGCATTTT	CASSDRGATGGKPQHF
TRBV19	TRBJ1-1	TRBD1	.	TGTGCCAGTAGTATGAGAAGGGACAGGGACACTGAAGCTTTCTTT	CASSMRRDRDTEAFF